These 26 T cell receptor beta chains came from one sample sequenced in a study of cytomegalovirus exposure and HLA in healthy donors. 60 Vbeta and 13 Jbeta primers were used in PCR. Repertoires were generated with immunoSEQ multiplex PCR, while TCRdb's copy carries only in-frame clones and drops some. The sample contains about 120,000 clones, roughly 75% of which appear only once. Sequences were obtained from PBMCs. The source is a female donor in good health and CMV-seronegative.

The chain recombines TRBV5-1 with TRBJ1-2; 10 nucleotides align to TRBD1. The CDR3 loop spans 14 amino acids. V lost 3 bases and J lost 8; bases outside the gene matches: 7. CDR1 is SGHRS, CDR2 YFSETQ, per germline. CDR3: CASSWGTGVEGYTF. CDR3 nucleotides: TGCGCCAGCAGCTGGGGGACAGGGGTAGAGGGCTACACCTTC.

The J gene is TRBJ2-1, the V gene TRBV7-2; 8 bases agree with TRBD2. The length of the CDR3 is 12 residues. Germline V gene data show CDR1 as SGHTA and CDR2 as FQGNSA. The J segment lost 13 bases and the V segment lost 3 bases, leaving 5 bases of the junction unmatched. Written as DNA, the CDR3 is TGTGCCAGCAGCTTTACCGGGAGGGCCCAGTTCTTC. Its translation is CASSFTGRAQFF.

CDR3 protein: CASAIDAVDTIYF. The CDR3 coding sequence is TGTGCCAGCGCAATTGACGCGGTGGACACCATATATTTT. The chain joins TRBV9 to TRBJ1-3; D uncertain. V lost 7 bases and J 8 bases, leaving 16 bases between the germline ends. The CDR3 has 13 amino acids. Germline CDR1 is SGDLS and CDR2 is YYNGEE.

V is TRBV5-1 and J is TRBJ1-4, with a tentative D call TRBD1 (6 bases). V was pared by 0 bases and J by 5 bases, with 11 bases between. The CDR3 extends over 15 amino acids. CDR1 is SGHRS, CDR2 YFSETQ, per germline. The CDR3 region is CASSLVDSPNEKLFF. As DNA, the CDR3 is TGCGCCAGCAGCTTGGTGGACAGCCCAAATGAAAAACTGTTTTTT.

This CDR3 reads CASRESSYTGELFF. CDR3 in DNA: TGTGCCAGCAGAGAATCTAGTTACACCGGGGAGCTGTTTTTT. The chain carries TRBV7-6 and TRBJ2-2, with unresolved D. The germline CDR1 and CDR2 sequences are SGHVS and FNYEAQ. V was trimmed by 6 bases and J by 3 bases, leaving 11 bases between them. The CDR3 totals 14 residues.

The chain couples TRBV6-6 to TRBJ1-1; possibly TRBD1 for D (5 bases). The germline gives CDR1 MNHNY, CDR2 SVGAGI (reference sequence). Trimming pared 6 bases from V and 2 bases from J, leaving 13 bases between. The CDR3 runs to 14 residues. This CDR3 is CASSADTGNTEAFF. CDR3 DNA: TGTGCCAGCAGCGCGGACACTGGAAACACTGAAGCTTTCTTT.

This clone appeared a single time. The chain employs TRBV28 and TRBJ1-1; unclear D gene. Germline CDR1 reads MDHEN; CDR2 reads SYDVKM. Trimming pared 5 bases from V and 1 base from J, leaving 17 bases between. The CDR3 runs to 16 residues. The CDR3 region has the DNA TGTGCCAGCAGTGAACCCGGGGAGGGAAAGAACACTGAAGCTTTCTTT. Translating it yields CASSEPGEGKNTEAFF.

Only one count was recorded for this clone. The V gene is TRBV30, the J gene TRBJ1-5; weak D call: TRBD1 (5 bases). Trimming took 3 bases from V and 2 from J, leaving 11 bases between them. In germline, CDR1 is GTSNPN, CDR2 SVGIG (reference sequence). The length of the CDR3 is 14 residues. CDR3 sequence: CAWSEGGGNQPQHF. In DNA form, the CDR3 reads TGTGCCTGGAGCGAGGGAGGGGGCAATCAGCCCCAGCATTTT.

The CDR3 bases are TGTGCCAGCAGTAAGCGACAGGGGTCTTTCGGCGAGCAGTACTTC. Protein product: CASSKRQGSFGEQYF. The chain combines TRBV27 with TRBJ2-5; TRBD1 aligns across 8 bases. The J call could be wrong; TRBJ2-7 is a better fit for the DNA end. Germline CDR1 is MNHEY and CDR2 is SMNVEV (reference sequence). The CDR3 length is 15 residues.

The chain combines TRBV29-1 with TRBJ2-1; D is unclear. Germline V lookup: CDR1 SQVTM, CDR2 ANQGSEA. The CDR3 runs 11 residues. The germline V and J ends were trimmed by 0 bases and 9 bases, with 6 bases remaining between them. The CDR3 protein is CSVEDPGEQFF. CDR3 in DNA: TGCAGCGTTGAAGATCCAGGTGAGCAGTTCTTC.

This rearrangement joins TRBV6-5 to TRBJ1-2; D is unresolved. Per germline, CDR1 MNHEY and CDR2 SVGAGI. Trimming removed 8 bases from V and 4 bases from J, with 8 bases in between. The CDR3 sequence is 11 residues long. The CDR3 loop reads CASAWAYGYTF. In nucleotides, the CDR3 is TGTGCCAGCGCCTGGGCCTATGGCTACACCTTC.

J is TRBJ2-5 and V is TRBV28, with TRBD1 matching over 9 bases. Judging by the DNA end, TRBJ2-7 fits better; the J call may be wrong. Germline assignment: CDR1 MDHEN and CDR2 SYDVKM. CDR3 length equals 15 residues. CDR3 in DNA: TGTGCCAGCACCCTGACCGGGACAGGGACCTACGAGCAGTACTTC. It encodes CASTLTGTGTYEQYF.

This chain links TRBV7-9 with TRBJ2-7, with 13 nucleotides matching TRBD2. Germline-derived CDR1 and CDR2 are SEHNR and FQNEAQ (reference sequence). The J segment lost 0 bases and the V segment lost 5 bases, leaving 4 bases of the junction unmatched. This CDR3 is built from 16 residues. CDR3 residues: CASSAGTSGVSYEQYF. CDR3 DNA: TGTGCCAGCAGCGCCGGGACTAGCGGGGTCTCCTACGAGCAGTACTTC. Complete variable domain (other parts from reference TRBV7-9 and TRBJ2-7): DTGVSQNPRHKITKRGQNVTFRCDPISEHNRLYWYRQTLGQGPEFLTYFQNEAQLEKSRLLSDRFSAERPKGSFSTLEIQRTEQGDSAMYLCASSAGTSGVSYEQYFGPGTRLTVT.

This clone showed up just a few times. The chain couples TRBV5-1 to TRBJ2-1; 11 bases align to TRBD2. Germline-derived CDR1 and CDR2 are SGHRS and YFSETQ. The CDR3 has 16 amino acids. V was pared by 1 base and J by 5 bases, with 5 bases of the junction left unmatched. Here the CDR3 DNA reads TGCGCCAGCAGCTTGCTGGGACTAGCGGTTAACAATGAGCAGTTCTTC. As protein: CASSLLGLAVNNEQFF.

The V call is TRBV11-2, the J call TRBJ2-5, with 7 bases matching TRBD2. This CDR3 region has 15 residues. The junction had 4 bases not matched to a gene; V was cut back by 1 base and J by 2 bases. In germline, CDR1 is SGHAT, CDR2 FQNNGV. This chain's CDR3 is CASSLVAGAQETQYF. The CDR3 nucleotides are TGTGCCAGCAGCTTAGTTGCGGGAGCACAAGAGACCCAGTACTTC. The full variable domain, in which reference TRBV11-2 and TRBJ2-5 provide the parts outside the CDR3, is EAGVAQSPRYKIIEKRQSVAFWCNPISGHATLYWYQQILGQGPKLLIQFQNNGVVDDSQLPKDRFSAERLKGVDSTLKIQPAKLEDSAVYLCASSLVAGAQETQYFGPGTRLLVL.

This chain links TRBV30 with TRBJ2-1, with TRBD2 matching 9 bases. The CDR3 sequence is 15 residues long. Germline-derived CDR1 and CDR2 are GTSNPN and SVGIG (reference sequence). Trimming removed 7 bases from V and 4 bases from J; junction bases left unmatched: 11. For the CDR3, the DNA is TGTGCCTACACAACCGGGACTAGCCTTTACAATGAGCAGTTCTTC. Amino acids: CAYTTGTSLYNEQFF. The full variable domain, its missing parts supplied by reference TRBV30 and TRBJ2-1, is SQTIHQWPATLVQPVGSPLSLECTVEGTSNPNLYWYRQAAGRGLQLLFYSVGIGQISSEVPQNLSASRPQDRQFILSSKKLLLSDSGFYLCAYTTGTSLYNEQFFGPGTRLTVL.

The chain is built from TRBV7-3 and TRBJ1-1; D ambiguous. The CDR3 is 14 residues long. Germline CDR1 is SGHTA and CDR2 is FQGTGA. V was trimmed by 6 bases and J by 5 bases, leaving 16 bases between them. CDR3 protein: CASRKTEGSTEAFF. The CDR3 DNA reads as TGTGCCAGCAGAAAGACGGAGGGTTCGACTGAAGCTTTCTTT.

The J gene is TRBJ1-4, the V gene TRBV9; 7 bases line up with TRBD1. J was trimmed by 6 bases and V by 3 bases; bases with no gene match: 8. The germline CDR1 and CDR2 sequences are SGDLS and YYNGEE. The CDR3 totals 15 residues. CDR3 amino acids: CASSAPGQTDEKLFF. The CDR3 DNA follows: TGTGCCAGCAGCGCACCGGGACAGACCGATGAAAAACTGTTTTTT.

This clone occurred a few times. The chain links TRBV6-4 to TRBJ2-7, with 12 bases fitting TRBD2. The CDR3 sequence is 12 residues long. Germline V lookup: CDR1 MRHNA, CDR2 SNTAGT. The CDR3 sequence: CATGGLAGEQYF. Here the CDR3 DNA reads TGTGCTACCGGTGGACTAGCGGGGGAGCAGTACTTC.

Here the CDR3 DNA reads TGTGCCAGCAGCAGATACGACAGTCATCCGACCCAGTACTTC. Its translation: CASSRYDSHPTQYF. The chain has TRBV7-9 and TRBJ2-5; TRBD1 might be the D (5 bases). V lost 5 bases and J lost 7, with 17 bases in between. This CDR3 is built from 14 residues. Germline loops: CDR1 SEHNR, CDR2 FQNEAQ (reference sequence).

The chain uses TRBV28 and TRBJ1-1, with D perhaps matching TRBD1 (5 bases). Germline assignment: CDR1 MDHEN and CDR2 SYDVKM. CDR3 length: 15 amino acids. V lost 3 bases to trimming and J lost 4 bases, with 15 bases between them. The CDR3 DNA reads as TGTGCCAGCAGTTTGGGGGGAATCGGGTCCACTGAAGCTTTCTTT. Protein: CASSLGGIGSTEAFF.

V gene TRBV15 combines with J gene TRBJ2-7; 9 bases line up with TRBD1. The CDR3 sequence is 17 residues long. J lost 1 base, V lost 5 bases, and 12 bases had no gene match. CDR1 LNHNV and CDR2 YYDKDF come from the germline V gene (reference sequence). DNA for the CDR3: TGTGCCACCAGCGGTAAATATCCGGGACAGGGTTCCTACGAGCAGTACTTC. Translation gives CATSGKYPGQGSYEQYF.

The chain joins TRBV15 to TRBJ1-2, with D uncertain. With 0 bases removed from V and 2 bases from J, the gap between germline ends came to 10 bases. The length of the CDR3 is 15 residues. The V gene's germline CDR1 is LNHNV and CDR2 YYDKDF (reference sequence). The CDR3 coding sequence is TGTGCCACCAGCAGAGAGGCAGGTACCAACTATGGCTACACCTTC. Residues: CATSREAGTNYGYTF.

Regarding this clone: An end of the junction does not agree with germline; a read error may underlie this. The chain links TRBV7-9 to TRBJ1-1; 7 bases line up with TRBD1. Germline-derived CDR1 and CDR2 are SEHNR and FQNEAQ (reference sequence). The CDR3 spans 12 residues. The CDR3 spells CSSSLETGSPFF. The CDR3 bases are TGTTCCAGCAGCTTAGAGACAGGGTCGCCTTTCTTT.

The CDR3 sequence: CACGGEITDTQYF. CDR3 in DNA: TGTGCCTGCGGGGGGGAGATCACAGATACGCAGTATTTT. The chain uses TRBV6-5 and TRBJ2-3; 9 bases are a match to TRBD2. V was clipped by 11 bases and J by 2 bases; unmatched bases: 5. Germline CDR1 reads MNHEY; CDR2 reads SVGAGI. This CDR3 has 13 amino acids.

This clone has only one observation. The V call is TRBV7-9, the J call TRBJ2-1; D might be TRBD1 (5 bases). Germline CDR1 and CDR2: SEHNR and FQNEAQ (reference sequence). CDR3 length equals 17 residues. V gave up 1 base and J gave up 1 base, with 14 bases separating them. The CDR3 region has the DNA TGTGCCAGCAGCTTAGGAGTCAGGGAAAGGTCCTACAATGAGCAGTTCTTC. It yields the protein CASSLGVRERSYNEQFF.